Each of the 2 T cell receptor beta chains below was sequenced from the same sample in a study of blood T cell repertoires in COVID-19. TCRdb keeps only in-frame clones here, not all; method: immunoSEQ multiplex PCR. The sample has around 120,000 clones, roughly 90% seen once. The sample comprised peripheral blood. Receptor source: a man aged 50 to 59 with active COVID-19.

The genes are TRBV3-1 (or the pseudogene TRBV3-2) and TRBJ1-2, with 9 positions matching TRBD1. The CDR3 runs 15 residues. V shed 1 base and J 4 bases; nucleotides not matched to a gene: 4. The germline gives CDR1 LGHDT, CDR2 YNNKEL (reference sequence). CDR3: CASSQANRGPYGYTF. The CDR3 DNA is TGTGCCAGCAGCCAAGCCAACAGGGGGCCCTATGGCTACACCTTC.

The V gene is TRBV11-2, the J gene TRBJ1-2; 8 bases agree with TRBD1. In germline, CDR1 is SGHAT, CDR2 FQNNGV. The CDR3 runs 13 residues. V gave up 0 bases and J gave up 13 bases; unmatched junction bases: 7. The CDR3 here is CASSLDYRGFFTF. In DNA form, the CDR3 reads TGTGCCAGCAGCTTAGATTACAGGGGGTTCTTCACCTTC. The full variable domain, its missing parts supplied by reference TRBV11-2 and TRBJ1-2, is EAGVAQSPRYKIIEKRQSVAFWCNPISGHATLYWYQQILGQGPKLLIQFQNNGVVDDSQLPKDRFSAERLKGVDSTLKIQPAKLEDSAVYLCASSLDYRGFFTFGSGTRLTVV.